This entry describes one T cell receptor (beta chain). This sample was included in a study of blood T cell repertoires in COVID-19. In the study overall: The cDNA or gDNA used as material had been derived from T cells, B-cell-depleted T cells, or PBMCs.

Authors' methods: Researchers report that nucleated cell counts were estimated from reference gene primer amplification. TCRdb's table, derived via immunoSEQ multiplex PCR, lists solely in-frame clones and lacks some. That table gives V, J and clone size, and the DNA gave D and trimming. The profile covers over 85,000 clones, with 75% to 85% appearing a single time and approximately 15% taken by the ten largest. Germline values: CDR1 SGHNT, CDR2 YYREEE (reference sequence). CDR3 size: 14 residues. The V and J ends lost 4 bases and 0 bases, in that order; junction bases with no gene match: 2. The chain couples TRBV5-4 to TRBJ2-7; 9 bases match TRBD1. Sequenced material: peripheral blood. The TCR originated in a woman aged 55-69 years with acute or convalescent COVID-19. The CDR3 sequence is CASSPTGGSYEQYF. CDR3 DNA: TGTGCCAGCAGCCCGACAGGGGGCTCCTACGAGCAGTACTTC.